Listed below are T cell receptor beta chains from one sample, sequenced in a study of human thymus T cells. The assay was immunoSEQ multiplex PCR, and TCRdb's table has in-frame clones only and misses some. The sample has under 150,000 clones; around 94% are singletons. Sequencing used thymus tissue. The receptors were sampled from a boy in the first two years of life with a congenital heart defect but otherwise immunologically healthy. Both conserved end residues are trimmed from each CDR3.

V,J,CDR3
TRBV6-6,TRBJ2-1,ASSFDLSSYNEQF
TRBV7-2,TRBJ2-3,ASSLGRSTDTQY
TRBV4-1,TRBJ2-7,ASSQLSGTGPSYEQY
TRBV6-5,TRBJ1-1,ASSYGGAAEAF
TRBV6-1,TRBJ1-3,ASSEAQGQGALGNTIY
TRBV28,TRBJ2-3,ASSPGPDRDTQY
TRBV6-1,TRBJ1-4,ASSELGNRDEKLF
TRBV10-3,TRBJ2-3,AISDSRTGWSDTQY
TRBV29-1,TRBJ1-2,SVGEGSDGYT
TRBV27,TRBJ1-6,ASSIKQVRNSPLH
TRBV28,TRBJ1-3,ASLTGTPTLSGNTIY
TRBV6-1,TRBJ2-7,ASSAGEGSYEQY
TRBV9,TRBJ2-7,ASSVGESGGSGEQY
TRBV4-2,TRBJ2-3,ASSQDTGPRDTQY
TRBV25-1,TRBJ2-2,ASMGRNNTGELF
TRBV7-6,TRBJ2-7,ASSSASHRDEQY
TRBV19,TRBJ2-7,ASSMAGATYEQY
TRBV4-2,TRBJ2-2,ASSQVRLSGMGVANTGELF
TRBV7-9,TRBJ1-3,ASSSGRSSGNTIY
TRBV14,TRBJ1-2,ASSPIAVNYGYT
TRBV7-6,TRBJ2-3,ASSLRQGLGSDTQY
TRBV28,TRBJ2-5,ASSLVRDALETQY
TRBV19,TRBJ1-2,ASSPRTGEFYYGYT
TRBV5-6,TRBJ2-5,ASSSRGGYQETQY
TRBV4-1,TRBJ2-4,ASSQGQGENIQY
TRBV19,TRBJ1-4,ASSMSEHRPNEKLF
TRBV6-1,TRBJ1-2,ASRGQGFNYGYT
TRBV4-3,TRBJ2-2,ASSQDGTGGEDGELF
TRBV7-7,TRBJ2-6,ASSRKFKCQSRANVLT
TRBV9,TRBJ2-7,ASSLLLAGDEQY
TRBV6-5,TRBJ1-6,ASRGTDSPLH
TRBV5-1,TRBJ2-5,ASSLAGTSGSQETQY
TRBV4-3,TRBJ2-7,ASSHKRGPTYEQY
TRBV21-1,TRBJ1-5,ASSKDPGRTYSNQPQH
TRBV28,TRBJ1-6,ASSFYPRQAFNSPLH
TRBV28,TRBJ2-7,ASSWQTGREQY
TRBV5-1,TRBJ2-2,ASSRVYTGELF
TRBV2,TRBJ2-7,ASSDLPPPNYEQY
TRBV7-9,TRBJ2-1,ASSSDSGGSNEQF
TRBV6-1,TRBJ2-2,ASSRLTSSAGELF
TRBV5-1,TRBJ2-7,ASSPNRGEIYEQY
TRBV7-8,TRBJ2-7,ASSFRDGPYEQY